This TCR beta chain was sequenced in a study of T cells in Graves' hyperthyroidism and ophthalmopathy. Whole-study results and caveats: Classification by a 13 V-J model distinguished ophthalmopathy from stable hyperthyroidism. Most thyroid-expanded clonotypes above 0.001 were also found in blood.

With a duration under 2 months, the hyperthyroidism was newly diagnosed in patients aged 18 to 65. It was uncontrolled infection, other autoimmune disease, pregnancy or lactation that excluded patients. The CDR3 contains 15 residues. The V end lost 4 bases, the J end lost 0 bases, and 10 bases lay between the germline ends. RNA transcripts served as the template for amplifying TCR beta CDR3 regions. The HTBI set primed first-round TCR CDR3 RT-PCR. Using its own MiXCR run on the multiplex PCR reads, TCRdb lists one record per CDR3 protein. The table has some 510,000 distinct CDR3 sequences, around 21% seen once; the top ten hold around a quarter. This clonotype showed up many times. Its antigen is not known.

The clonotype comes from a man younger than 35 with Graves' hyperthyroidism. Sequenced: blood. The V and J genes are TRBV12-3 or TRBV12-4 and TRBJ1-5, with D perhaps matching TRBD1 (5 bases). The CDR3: CASSWGGRSNQPQHF. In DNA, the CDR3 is TGTGCCAGCAGTTGGGGGGGTCGTAGCAATCAGCCCCAGCATTTT.